This T cell receptor (beta chain) was recovered during a study of T cell responses to AZD1222 COVID-19 vaccine. The data were produced by immunoSEQ multiplex PCR, yet TCRdb's version contains in-frame clones alone and is incomplete. In the table there are more than 150,000 clones, about 92% of which are singletons. Germline CDR1 is GTSNPN and CDR2 is SVGIG (reference sequence). The CDR3 sequence is 12 residues long. V was shortened by 0 bases and J by 7 bases, with 9 bases between the two germline ends. The TCR sequence derives from an adult in good health. The rearrangement joins TRBV30 to TRBJ1-1; D not resolved. The sample here was peripheral blood, taken on day 0 of AZD1222 vaccination. CDR3 region: CAWSVRRDEAFF. CDR3 DNA sequence: TGTGCCTGGAGTGTAAGGCGGGATGAAGCTTTCTTT.